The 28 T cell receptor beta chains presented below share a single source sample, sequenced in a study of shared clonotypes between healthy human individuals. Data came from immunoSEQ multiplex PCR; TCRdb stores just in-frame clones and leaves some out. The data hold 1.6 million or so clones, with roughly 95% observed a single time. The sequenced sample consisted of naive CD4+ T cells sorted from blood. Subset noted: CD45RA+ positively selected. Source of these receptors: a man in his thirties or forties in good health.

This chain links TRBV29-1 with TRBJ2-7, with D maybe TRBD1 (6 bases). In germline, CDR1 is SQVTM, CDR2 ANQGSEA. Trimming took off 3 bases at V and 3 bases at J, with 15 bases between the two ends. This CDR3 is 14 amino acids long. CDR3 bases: TGCAGCGTTGATGCGGCAGGGGAGATCTACGAGCAGTACTTC. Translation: CSVDAAGEIYEQYF.

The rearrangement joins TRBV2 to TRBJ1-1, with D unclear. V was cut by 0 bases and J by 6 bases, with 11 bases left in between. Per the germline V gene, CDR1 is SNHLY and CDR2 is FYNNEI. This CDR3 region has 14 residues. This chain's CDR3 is CASSEARGYAEAFF. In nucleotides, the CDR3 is TGTGCCAGCAGTGAAGCGCGGGGTTACGCTGAAGCTTTCTTT.

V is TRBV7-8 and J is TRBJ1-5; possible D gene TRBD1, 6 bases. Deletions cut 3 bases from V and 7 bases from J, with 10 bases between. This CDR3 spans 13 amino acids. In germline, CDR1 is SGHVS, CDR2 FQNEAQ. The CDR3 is CASSLGGQQPQHF. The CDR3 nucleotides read TGTGCCAGCAGCTTGGGGGGGCAACAGCCCCAGCATTTT.

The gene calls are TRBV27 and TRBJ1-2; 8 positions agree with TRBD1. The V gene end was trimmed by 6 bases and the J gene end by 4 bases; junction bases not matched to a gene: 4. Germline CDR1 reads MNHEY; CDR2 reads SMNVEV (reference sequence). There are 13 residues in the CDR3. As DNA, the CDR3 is TGTGCCAGCAGCCTGGACAGGGCCTATGGCTACACCTTC. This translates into CASSLDRAYGYTF.

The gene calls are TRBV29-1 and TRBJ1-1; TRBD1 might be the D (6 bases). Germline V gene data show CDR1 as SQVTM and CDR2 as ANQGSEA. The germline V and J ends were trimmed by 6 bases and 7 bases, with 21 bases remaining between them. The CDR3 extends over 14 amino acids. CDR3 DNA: TGCAGCGTGGGACATGGGGGTAAAGTGGTTGAAGCTTTCTTT. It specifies CSVGHGGKVVEAFF.

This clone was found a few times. CDR3 sequence: CASSEGGDGYEQYF. The CDR3 bases are TGTGCCAGCAGCGAAGGAGGGGACGGCTACGAGCAGTACTTC. The chain is built from TRBV9 and TRBJ2-7; D possibly corresponds to TRBD2 (6 bases). The V gene's germline CDR1 is SGDLS and CDR2 YYNGEE. The CDR3 sequence is 14 residues long. V gave up 3 bases and J gave up 3 bases, with 13 bases separating them.

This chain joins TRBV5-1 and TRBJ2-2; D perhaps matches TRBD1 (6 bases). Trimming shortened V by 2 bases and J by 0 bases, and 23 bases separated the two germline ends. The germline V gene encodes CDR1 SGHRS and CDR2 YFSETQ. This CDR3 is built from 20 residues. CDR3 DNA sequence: TGCGCCAGCAGCTTACGGACACCCACGGACAGTTTCGCGAACACCGGGGAGCTGTTTTTT. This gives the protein CASSLRTPTDSFANTGELFF.

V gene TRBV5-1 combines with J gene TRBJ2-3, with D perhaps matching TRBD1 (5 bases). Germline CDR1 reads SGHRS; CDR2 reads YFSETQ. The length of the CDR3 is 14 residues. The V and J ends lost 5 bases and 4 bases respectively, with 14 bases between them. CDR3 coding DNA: TGCGCCAGCAGATGGGGCAGGACCGCAGATACGCAGTATTTT. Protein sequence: CASRWGRTADTQYF. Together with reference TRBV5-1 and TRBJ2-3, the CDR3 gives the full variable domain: KAGVTQTPRYLIKTRGQQVTLSCSPISGHRSVSWYQQTPGQGLQFLFEYFSETQRNKGNFPGRFSGRQFSNSRSEMNVSTLELGDSALYLCASRWGRTADTQYFGPGTRLTVL.

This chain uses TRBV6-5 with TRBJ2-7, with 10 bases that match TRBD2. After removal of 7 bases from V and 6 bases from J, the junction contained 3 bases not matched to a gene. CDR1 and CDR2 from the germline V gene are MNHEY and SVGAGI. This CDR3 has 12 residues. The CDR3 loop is CASTSGSLEQYF. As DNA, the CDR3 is TGTGCCAGCACTAGCGGGAGTCTCGAGCAGTACTTC.

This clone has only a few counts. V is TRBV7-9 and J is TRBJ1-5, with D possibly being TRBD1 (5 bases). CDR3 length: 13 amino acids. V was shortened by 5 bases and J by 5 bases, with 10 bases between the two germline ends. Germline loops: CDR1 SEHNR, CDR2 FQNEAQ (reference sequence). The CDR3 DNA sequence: TGTGCCAGCAGCCCGATGGGGGATCAGCCCCAGCATTTT. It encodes CASSPMGDQPQHF.

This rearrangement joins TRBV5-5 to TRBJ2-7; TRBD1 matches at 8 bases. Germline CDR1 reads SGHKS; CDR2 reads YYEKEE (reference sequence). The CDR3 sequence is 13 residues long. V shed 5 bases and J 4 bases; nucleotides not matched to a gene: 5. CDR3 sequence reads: CASSWDRRYEQYF. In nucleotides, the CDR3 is TGTGCCAGCAGTTGGGACAGGAGATACGAGCAGTACTTC.

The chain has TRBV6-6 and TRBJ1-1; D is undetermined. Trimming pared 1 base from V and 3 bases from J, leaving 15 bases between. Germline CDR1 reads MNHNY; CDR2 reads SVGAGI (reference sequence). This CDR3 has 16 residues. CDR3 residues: CASSYWSVSGDTEAFF. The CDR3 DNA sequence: TGTGCCAGCAGTTACTGGTCGGTATCTGGGGACACTGAAGCTTTCTTT.

This CDR3 reads CASSSQGGSNQPQHF. The CDR3 DNA is TGTGCCAGCAGCTCACAGGGGGGCAGCAATCAGCCCCAGCATTTT. The chain carries TRBV11-2 and TRBJ1-5; 8 bases line up with TRBD1. The J segment lost 1 base and the V segment lost 4 bases, leaving 3 bases of the junction unmatched. The CDR3 is made up of 15 amino acids. The germline CDR1 and CDR2 sequences are SGHAT and FQNNGV.

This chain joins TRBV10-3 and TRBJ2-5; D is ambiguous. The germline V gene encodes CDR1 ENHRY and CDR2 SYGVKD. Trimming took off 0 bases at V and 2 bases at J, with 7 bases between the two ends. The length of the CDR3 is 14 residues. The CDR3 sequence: CAISESGRQETQYF. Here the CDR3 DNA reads TGTGCCATCAGTGAGTCGGGCAGACAAGAGACCCAGTACTTC.

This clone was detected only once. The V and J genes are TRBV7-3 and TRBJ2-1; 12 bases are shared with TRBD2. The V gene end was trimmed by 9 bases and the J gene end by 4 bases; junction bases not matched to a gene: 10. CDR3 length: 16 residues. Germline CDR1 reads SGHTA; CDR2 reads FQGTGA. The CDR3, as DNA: TGTGCCAGTGGGGGACTAGCGGGCATACCGTACAATGAGCAGTTCTTC. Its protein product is CASGGLAGIPYNEQFF.

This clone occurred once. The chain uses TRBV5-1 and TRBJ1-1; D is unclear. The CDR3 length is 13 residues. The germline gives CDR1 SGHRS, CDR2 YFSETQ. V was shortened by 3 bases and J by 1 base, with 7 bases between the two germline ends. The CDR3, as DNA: TGCGCCAGCAGCTCGTCCAAGAACACTGAAGCTTTCTTT. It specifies CASSSSKNTEAFF.

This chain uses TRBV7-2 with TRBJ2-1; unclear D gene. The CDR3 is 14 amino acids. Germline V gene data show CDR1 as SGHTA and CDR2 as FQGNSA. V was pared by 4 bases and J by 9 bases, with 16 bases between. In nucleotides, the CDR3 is TGTGCCAGCAGCTCCCACACTTCGATCGGTGAGCAGTTCTTC. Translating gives CASSSHTSIGEQFF.

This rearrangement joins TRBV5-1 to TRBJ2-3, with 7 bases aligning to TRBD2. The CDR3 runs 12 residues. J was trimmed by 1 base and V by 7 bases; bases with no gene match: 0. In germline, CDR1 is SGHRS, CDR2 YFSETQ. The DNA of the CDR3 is TGCGCCAGCGGGAGGGGCACAGATACGCAGTATTTT. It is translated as CASGRGTDTQYF.

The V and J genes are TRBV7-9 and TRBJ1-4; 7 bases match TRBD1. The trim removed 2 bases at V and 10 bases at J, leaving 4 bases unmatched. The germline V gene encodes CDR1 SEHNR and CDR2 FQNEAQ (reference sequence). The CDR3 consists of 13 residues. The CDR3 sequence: CASSLNSGGKLFF. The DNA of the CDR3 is TGTGCCAGCAGCTTAAATTCAGGGGGAAAACTGTTTTTT. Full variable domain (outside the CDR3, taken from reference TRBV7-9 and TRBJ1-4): DTGVSQNPRHKITKRGQNVTFRCDPISEHNRLYWYRQTLGQGPEFLTYFQNEAQLEKSRLLSDRFSAERPKGSFSTLEIQRTEQGDSAMYLCASSLNSGGKLFFGSGTQLSVL.

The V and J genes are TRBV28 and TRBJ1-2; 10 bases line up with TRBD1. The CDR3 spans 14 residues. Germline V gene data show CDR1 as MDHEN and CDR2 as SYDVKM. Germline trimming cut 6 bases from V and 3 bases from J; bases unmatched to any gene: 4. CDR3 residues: CASRDRGDYYGYTF. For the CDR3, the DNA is TGTGCCAGCAGGGACAGGGGGGATTACTATGGCTACACCTTC.

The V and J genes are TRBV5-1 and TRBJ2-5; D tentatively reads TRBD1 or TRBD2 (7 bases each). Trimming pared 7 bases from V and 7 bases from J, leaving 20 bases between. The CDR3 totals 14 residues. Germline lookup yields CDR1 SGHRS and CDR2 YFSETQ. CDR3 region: CASALGQRDATQYF. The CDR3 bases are TGCGCCAGCGCCTTGGGACAGCGGGACGCGACCCAGTACTTC.

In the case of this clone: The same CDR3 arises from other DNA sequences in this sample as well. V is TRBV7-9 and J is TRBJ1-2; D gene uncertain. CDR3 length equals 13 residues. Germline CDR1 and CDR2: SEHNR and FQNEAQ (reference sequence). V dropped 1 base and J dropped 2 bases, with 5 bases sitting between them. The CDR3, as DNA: TGTGCCAGCAGCTTAGGACCGAACTATGGCTACACCTTC. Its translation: CASSLGPNYGYTF.

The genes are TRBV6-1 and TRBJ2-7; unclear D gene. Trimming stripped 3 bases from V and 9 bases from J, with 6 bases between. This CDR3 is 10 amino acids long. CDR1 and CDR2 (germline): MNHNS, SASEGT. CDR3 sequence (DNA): TGTGCCAGCAGTGAGACTCGGCAGTACTTC. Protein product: CASSETRQYF.

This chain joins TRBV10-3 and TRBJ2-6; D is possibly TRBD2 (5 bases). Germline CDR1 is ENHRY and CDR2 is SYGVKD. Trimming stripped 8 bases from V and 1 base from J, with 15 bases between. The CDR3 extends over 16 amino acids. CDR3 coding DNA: TGTGCCATCGCCGGGCAGAGGGCGTCTGGGGCCAACGTCCTGACTTTC. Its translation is CAIAGQRASGANVLTF.

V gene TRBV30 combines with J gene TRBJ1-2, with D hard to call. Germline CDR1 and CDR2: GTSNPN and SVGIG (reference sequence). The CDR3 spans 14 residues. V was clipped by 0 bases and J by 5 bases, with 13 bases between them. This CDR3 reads CAWSVRGTPYGYTF. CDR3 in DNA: TGTGCCTGGAGTGTCCGGGGTACTCCTTATGGCTACACCTTC.

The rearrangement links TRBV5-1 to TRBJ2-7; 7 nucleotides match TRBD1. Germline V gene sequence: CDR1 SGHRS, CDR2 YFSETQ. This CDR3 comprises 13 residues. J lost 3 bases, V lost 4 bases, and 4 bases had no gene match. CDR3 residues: CASSPGQNYEQYF. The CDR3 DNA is TGCGCCAGCAGCCCGGGACAGAACTACGAGCAGTACTTC.

CDR3 nucleotides: TGCGCCAGCAGTGAGTCAGGGCGGCCGAACACTGAAGCTTTCTTT. This gives the protein CASSESGRPNTEAFF. The V gene is TRBV10-2, the J gene TRBJ1-1, with no clear D. Germline V gene data show CDR1 as WSHSY and CDR2 as SAAADI. The CDR3 extends over 15 amino acids. V was shortened by 0 bases and J by 1 base, with 9 bases between the two germline ends.

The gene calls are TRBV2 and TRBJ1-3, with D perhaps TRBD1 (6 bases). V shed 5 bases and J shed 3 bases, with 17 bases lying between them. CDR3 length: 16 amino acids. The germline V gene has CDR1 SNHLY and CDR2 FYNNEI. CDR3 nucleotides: TGTGCCAGCAGTCGCGGGGGCGAAGTGGGTGGAAACACCATATATTTT. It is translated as CASSRGGEVGGNTIYF.